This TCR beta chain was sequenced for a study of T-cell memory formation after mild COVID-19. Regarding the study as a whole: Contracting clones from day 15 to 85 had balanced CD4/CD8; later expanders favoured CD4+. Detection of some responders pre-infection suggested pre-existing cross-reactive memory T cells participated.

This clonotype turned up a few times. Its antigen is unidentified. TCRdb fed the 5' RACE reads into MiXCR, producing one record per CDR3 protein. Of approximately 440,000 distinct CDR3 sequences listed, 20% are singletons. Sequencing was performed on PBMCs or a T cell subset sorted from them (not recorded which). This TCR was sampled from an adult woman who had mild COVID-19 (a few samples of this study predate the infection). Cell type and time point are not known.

The CDR3: CASSSETGQNEKLFF. The CDR3 DNA follows: TGTGCCAGCAGCTCAGAGACAGGACAGAATGAAAAACTGTTTTTT. The chain carries TRBV7-9 and TRBJ1-4; D may be TRBD1 (6 bases). Germline V CDR1 and CDR2: SEHNR, FQNEAQ (reference sequence). Trimming pared 4 bases from V and 5 bases from J, leaving 14 bases between. The CDR3 runs 15 residues.